This T cell receptor (beta chain) was obtained from a study of blood T cell repertoires in COVID-19. Turning to the study itself: From T cells, B-cell-depleted T cells, or PBMCs came the material, which was cDNA or gDNA.

Assay used: immunoSEQ multiplex PCR; TCRdb lists only in-frame clones, some missing. The table lists about 190,000 clones, 82% of them singletons. The specimen was PBMCs or T cells enriched from blood (not recorded which). This TCR was sampled from a woman between 55 and 75 years old with acute COVID-19.

In DNA, the CDR3 is TGTGCCACCAGTGCCAGGGGTATATCCTACAATGAGCAGTTCTTC. This codes for CATSARGISYNEQFF. This rearrangement joins TRBV24-1 to TRBJ2-1; weak D call: TRBD1 (6 bases). This CDR3 has 15 amino acids. V was cut by 5 bases and J by 1 base, with 11 bases left in between. Germline loops: CDR1 KGHDR, CDR2 SFDVKD.